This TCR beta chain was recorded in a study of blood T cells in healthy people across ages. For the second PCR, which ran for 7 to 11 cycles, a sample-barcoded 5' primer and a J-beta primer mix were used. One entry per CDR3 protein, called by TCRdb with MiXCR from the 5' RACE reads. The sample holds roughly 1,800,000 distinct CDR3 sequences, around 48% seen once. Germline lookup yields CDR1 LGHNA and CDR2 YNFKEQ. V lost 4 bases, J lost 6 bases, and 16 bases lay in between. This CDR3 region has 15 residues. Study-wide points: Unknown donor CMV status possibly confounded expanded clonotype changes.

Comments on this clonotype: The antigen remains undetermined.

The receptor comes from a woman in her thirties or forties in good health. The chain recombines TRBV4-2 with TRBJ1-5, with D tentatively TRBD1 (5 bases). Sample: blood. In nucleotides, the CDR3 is TGTGCCAGCAGCCCGAGTGGGGGGACGGGTCAGCCCCAGCATTTT. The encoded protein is CASSPSGGTGQPQHF.